The rows below give T cell receptor beta chains drawn from one sample of a study of CD8+ T cells in alopecia areata. Libraries were prepared by immunoSEQ multiplex PCR; TCRdb keeps only in-frame clonotypes and omits some of them. Among some 160,000 clones listed, under 70% were seen once. The sample here was CD4+ T cells sorted from blood, taken at week 4, from a patient treated with tofacitinib. The receptors were gathered from a human donor with alopecia areata. Each CDR3 is given with its conserved first and last residue. The D gene is left open where the match is weak. Clone size is not always given. Where it is, it says once, few, many or a class for expanded clones.

clone_size j_call d_call v_call cdr3_nt cdr3_aa
NA TRBJ2-7 NA TRBV5-1 TGCGCCAGCAGCTTGCAGGGGTACGAGCAGTACTTC CASSLQGYEQYF
NA TRBJ2-7 NA TRBV30 TGTGCCTGGATGGTACAGGGGAGGGTACACGAGCAGTACTTC CAWMVQGRVHEQYF
NA TRBJ2-1 TRBD1 TRBV7-8 TGTGCCAGCAGCTTACGGGACAGGAGTAATGAGCAGTTCTTC CASSLRDRSNEQFF
once TRBJ1-5 TRBD1 TRBV6-7 TGTGCCAGCAGTTACTCGGACAGGGTAGCGGATCAGCCCCAGCATTTT CASSYSDRVADQPQHF
NA TRBJ1-4 NA TRBV25-1 TGTGCCAGCAGTAGAACAGGGTTTCGTGAAAAACTGTTTTTT CASSRTGFREKLFF
NA TRBJ2-1 NA TRBV29-1 TGCAGCGTTGAAGGCGGACGGGCCTCCTACAATGAGCAGTTCTTC CSVEGGRASYNEQFF
few TRBJ1-1 NA TRBV29-1 TGCAGCGTTACAGGGAACACTGAAGCTTTCTTT CSVTGNTEAFF
NA TRBJ1-6 NA TRBV7-9 TGTGCCAGCAGCTTACCGGGGTATAATTCACCCCTCCACTTT CASSLPGYNSPLHF
NA TRBJ2-2 NA TRBV30 TGTGCCTGGAGTGTACAACGGATCGGGGAGCTGTTTTTT CAWSVQRIGELFF
NA TRBJ1-2 NA TRBV6-5 TGTGCCAGCAGTTACTCGATGGGTTATGGCTACACCTTC CASSYSMGYGYTF
NA TRBJ2-7 TRBD2 TRBV30 TGTGCCTGGAGTGAACAGCGGGGGGCGCCCTACGAGCAGTACTTC CAWSEQRGAPYEQYF
once TRBJ1-1 NA TRBV29-1 TGCAGCGTTCGGGAAACTGAAGCTTTCTTT CSVRETEAFF
NA TRBJ2-1 TRBD2 TRBV5-1 TGCGCCAGCAGCTTGCGACTAGCGGGGAGGGATGAGCAGTTCTTC CASSLRLAGRDEQFF
once TRBJ1-1 NA TRBV29-1 TGCAGCGTTCGGGGATCGACTGAAGCTTTCTTT CSVRGSTEAFF
NA TRBJ2-5 NA TRBV30 TGTGCCTGGAGTGTAGGAGGTGGCCAAGAGACCCAGTACTTC CAWSVGGGQETQYF
NA TRBJ1-1 NA TRBV18 TGTGCCAGCTCACCGGACCCACCGGGAAGGACTGAAGCTTTCTTT CASSPDPPGRTEAFF
few TRBJ2-5 TRBD2 TRBV29-1 TGCAGCGTTGTGTCTAGCGGGCAAGAGACCCAGTACTTC CSVVSSGQETQYF
NA TRBJ1-2 NA TRBV30 TGTGCCTGGATCCCCGTCGGGGGGCCGGGCTATGGCTACACCTTC CAWIPVGGPGYGYTF
NA TRBJ1-5 TRBD1 TRBV10-3 TGTGCCATCAGTCAAACAGGGGGAGACCAGCCCCAGCATTTT CAISQTGGDQPQHF
few TRBJ1-5 NA TRBV6-5 TGTGCCAGCAGGACATATAGCAATCAGCCCCAGCATTTT CASRTYSNQPQHF
NA TRBJ1-2 TRBD1 TRBV29-1 TGCAGCGTTGAAGACGGGACAGTCTATGGCTACACCTTC CSVEDGTVYGYTF
NA TRBJ2-3 NA TRBV14 TGTGCCAGCAGCCAAGGCCCCGGAGATACGCAGTATTTT CASSQGPGDTQYF
NA TRBJ2-1 NA TRBV30 TGTGCCTGGAGCTCGGGTGGGGCCCGAGAGCAGTTCTTC CAWSSGGAREQFF
NA TRBJ2-7 NA TRBV29-1 TGCAGCGTTACTGACACCACCTACGAGCAGTACTTC CSVTDTTYEQYF
NA TRBJ2-5 TRBD1 TRBV7-2 TGTGCCAGCAGCTCCGGACAGGGTTGGGAGACCCAGTACTTC CASSSGQGWETQYF
NA TRBJ1-1 NA TRBV30 TGTGCCTGGAGTTCGTGGGACACTGAAGCTTTCTTT CAWSSWDTEAFF
NA TRBJ1-5 NA TRBV29-1 TGCAGCGTTGCGATTGGGGGCGGCAATCAGCCCCAGCATTTT CSVAIGGGNQPQHF
NA TRBJ2-3 NA TRBV29-1 TGCAGCGTTGGAAGAGGAGCCCCAGATACGCAGTATTTT CSVGRGAPDTQYF
NA TRBJ1-1 NA TRBV7-9 TGTGCCAGCAGCTTAACGGGCAGAGAAGCTTTCTTT CASSLTGREAFF
few TRBJ2-5 NA TRBV5-1 TGCGCCAGCAGCTTGACGGTTGAAGAGACCCAGTACTTC CASSLTVEETQYF
NA TRBJ2-7 NA TRBV4-2 TGTGCCAGCAGCCAAGGACAGGGAGGGCCCTACGAGCAGTACTTC CASSQGQGGPYEQYF